These 21 T cell receptor beta chains share one sample of origin, sequenced in a study of human T cells and chemical hapten exposure. TCRdb redid the calling of the RACE reads with MiXCR, one entry per CDR3 protein. The sample has 39,000 or so distinct CDR3 sequences, 4% seen once. Time point given: patch test 1, 2 weeks after DPC sensitization. Treatment of the sample: therapeutic diphenylcyclopropenone sensitization with weekly scalp DPC. Total RNA extraction was carried out from unfractionated whole blood. The sequenced sample was whole blood, obtained in connection with sensitization to the hapten diphenylcyclopropenone (DPC). The receptors were sampled from a man between 45 and 60 years old with alopecia areata. Some clones in this sample may be carry-over from other donors' samples.

Worth noting for this clonotype: With a much larger clone just one base away, this may be a read error. V is TRBV27 and J is TRBJ1-1; 9 nucleotides align to TRBD1. In germline, CDR1 is MNHEY, CDR2 SMNVEV (reference sequence). The CDR3 sequence is 15 residues long. Here the CDR3 reads CTSSPWTGVNTEAFF. The CDR3 region has the DNA TGTACCAGCAGTCCCTGGACAGGGGTGAACACTGAAGCTTTCTTT.

At least ten counts were recorded for this clonotype. This sequence joins TRBV11-3 and TRBJ2-1; D may be TRBD1 (6 bases). CDR1 SGHNT and CDR2 YENEEA come from the germline V gene. V dropped 1 base and J dropped 5 bases, with 12 bases sitting between them. There are 15 residues in the CDR3. CDR3 loop: CASSLGGTRNNEQFF. In nucleotides, the CDR3 is TGTGCCAGCAGCTTAGGTGGGACAAGAAACAATGAGCAGTTCTTC.

There are many counts of this clonotype. This chain joins TRBV20-1 and TRBJ2-7; maybe TRBD1 (6 bases). Germline assignment: CDR1 DFQATT and CDR2 SNEGSKA (reference sequence). The V end lost 0 bases, the J end lost 4 bases, and 13 bases lay between the germline ends. The CDR3 loop spans 14 amino acids. This chain's CDR3 is CSARDAQGSYEQYF. The CDR3 DNA reads as TGCAGTGCTAGAGATGCCCAGGGGTCGTACGAGCAGTACTTC.

Ten or more counts support this clonotype. The chain recombines TRBV6-2 or TRBV6-3 with TRBJ1-5; 9 positions agree with TRBD1. Germline V gives CDR1 MNHEY, CDR2 SVGEGT. This CDR3 is built from 15 residues. Trimming cost V 8 bases and J 6 bases; bases outside gene matches: 11. The CDR3 DNA sequence: TGTGCCAGCCGTCATACAGGGGGCGAAAGTCAGCCCCAGCATTTT. Translation gives CASRHTGGESQPQHF.

The table lists this clonotype with many counts. The rearrangement joins TRBV5-4 to TRBJ2-7, with 12 bases identical to TRBD2. The CDR3 has 16 amino acids. CDR1 and CDR2 from the germline V gene are SGHNT and YYREEE (reference sequence). The junction had 7 bases not matched to a gene; V was cut back by 3 bases and J by 3 bases. CDR3 nucleotides: TGTGCCAGCAGCTCCGGACTAGCGGGAAAAGACTACGAGCAGTACTTC. It specifies CASSSGLAGKDYEQYF.

This clonotype appeared many times. The CDR3 protein is CSARELRNSGANVLTF. For the CDR3, the DNA is TGCAGTGCTAGAGAATTGCGGAACTCTGGGGCCAACGTCCTGACTTTC. The chain combines TRBV20-1 with TRBJ2-6; D is unresolved. Trimming removed 0 bases from V and 0 bases from J, with 9 bases in between. The CDR3 runs to 16 residues. The germline V gene has CDR1 DFQATT and CDR2 SNEGSKA (reference sequence).

This clonotype was recorded at least ten times. This rearrangement joins TRBV29-1 to TRBJ2-1; TRBD1 matches 8 bases. CDR1 is SQVTM and CDR2 is ANQGSEA in the germline V gene. CDR3 size: 12 residues. V lost 6 bases, J lost 3 bases, and 1 base stayed unmatched. CDR3 protein: CSVGQDYNEQFF. For the CDR3, the DNA is TGCAGCGTGGGACAGGACTACAATGAGCAGTTCTTC.

The chain recombines TRBV7-8 with TRBJ2-2; 12 nucleotides agree with TRBD2. Germline CDR1 and CDR2: SGHVS and FQNEAQ. The CDR3 covers 18 residues. V lost 2 bases to trimming and J lost 0 bases; unmatched junction nucleotides: 4. DNA of the CDR3: TGTGCCAGCAGCTTACGACTAGCGGGAGAGGCGAACACCGGGGAGCTGTTTTTT. Its translation is CASSLRLAGEANTGELFF.

This clonotype showed up many times. Germline is not matched at one junction end, which may reflect a read error. The CDR3 DNA reads TGTGCCTGGCCTGGGCGGTCCTTC. Amino acids: CAWPGRSF. The J gene is TRBJ1-2, the V gene TRBV30, with D hard to call. The germline CDR1 and CDR2 sequences are GTSNPN and SVGIG (reference sequence). The CDR3 loop spans 8 amino acids.

Ten or more counts support this clonotype. The chain carries TRBV7-2 and TRBJ2-4, with TRBD1 matching 8 bases. The CDR3 runs to 18 residues. V trimming: 1 base; J trimming: 0 bases; junction bases outside the gene matches: 8. CDR1 and CDR2 (germline): SGHTA, FQGNSA. CDR3: CASSLVGMTGVAKNIQYF. The CDR3 DNA reads TGTGCCAGCAGCTTAGTGGGCATGACAGGGGTAGCCAAAAACATTCAGTACTTC.

This clonotype was recorded at least ten times. The chain is built from TRBV6-1 and TRBJ2-1, with 9 bases aligning to TRBD1. The germline V gene has CDR1 MNHNS and CDR2 SASEGT. This CDR3 comprises 14 residues. Trimming removed 8 bases from V and 3 bases from J; junction bases left unmatched: 5. DNA for the CDR3: TGTGCCAGCCAGGACAGGGGCTACTACAATGAGCAGTTCTTC. It yields the protein CASQDRGYYNEQFF.

This clonotype was counted ten times or more. The chain carries TRBV20-1 and TRBJ2-7; the match to TRBD2 covers 7 bases. Per the germline V gene, CDR1 is DFQATT and CDR2 is SNEGSKA (reference sequence). V trimming: 1 base; J trimming: 2 bases; junction bases outside the gene matches: 2. The CDR3 is 13 residues long. The CDR3 is CSARGLAAYEQYF. CDR3 nucleotide sequence: TGCAGTGCTAGAGGGCTAGCGGCCTACGAGCAGTACTTC.

The table lists this clonotype with many counts. The chain uses TRBV2 and TRBJ2-5; 10 nucleotides agree with TRBD2. The CDR3 is 16 residues long. CDR1 and CDR2 from the germline V gene are SNHLY and FYNNEI. J gave up 1 base and V 6 bases, and 8 bases lay outside the gene matches. The DNA of the CDR3 is TGTGCCAGCAGCGCCCAGGGACTAGCGTCCCAAGAGACCCAGTACTTC. Residues: CASSAQGLASQETQYF.

V and J are TRBV12-3 or TRBV12-4 and TRBJ1-5; D unclear. The CDR3 runs to 14 residues. The V end lost 2 bases, the J end lost 6 bases, and 11 bases lay between the germline ends. The CDR3 nucleotides read TGTGCCAGCAGTTTATTTAGGGAGGGTCAGCCCCAGCATTTT. It is translated as CASSLFREGQPQHF.

This clonotype showed up many times. This sequence joins TRBV2 and TRBJ1-4, with D unclear. The CDR3 spans 15 residues. CDR1 and CDR2 from the germline V gene are SNHLY and FYNNEI. V shed 8 bases and J shed 0 bases, with 13 bases lying between them. CDR3 in DNA: TGTGCCAGCTCCCCCGGTCGGGCAACTAATGAAAAACTGTTTTTT. Its protein is CASSPGRATNEKLFF.

Ten or more counts support this clonotype. The chain couples TRBV7-2 to TRBJ1-2, with 7 positions matching TRBD1. V trimming: 1 base; J trimming: 4 bases; junction bases outside the gene matches: 9. The length of the CDR3 is 16 residues. Looked up from germline, CDR1 is SGHTA and CDR2 is FQGNSA. CDR3 region: CASSLVGAGGAYGYTF. The CDR3 region has the DNA TGTGCCAGCAGCTTAGTCGGGGCAGGGGGTGCCTATGGCTACACCTTC.

By its share, this clonotype is medium-sized. J is TRBJ2-1 and V is TRBV28; 7 nucleotides line up with TRBD2. J gave up 0 bases and V 0 bases, and 2 bases lay outside the gene matches. Looked up from germline, CDR1 is MDHEN and CDR2 is SYDVKM. The CDR3 length is 16 residues. The CDR3 DNA reads TGTGCCAGCAGTTTATGGGGCGGGAGCTCCTACAATGAGCAGTTCTTC. Translated: CASSLWGGSSYNEQFF.

This clonotype has ten or more counts. The CDR3 DNA reads TGTGCCAGCAGTCCAGGTAGCTACGAGCAGTACTTC. Protein product: CASSPGSYEQYF. V and J are TRBV2 and TRBJ2-7; D gene uncertain. Germline V gives CDR1 SNHLY, CDR2 FYNNEI. The CDR3 loop spans 12 amino acids. Trimming cost V 5 bases and J 3 bases, with 8 bases left between them.

This clonotype showed up many times. The chain has TRBV29-1 and TRBJ1-1; D perhaps matches TRBD1 (5 bases). Trimming cost V 7 bases and J 7 bases, with 16 bases left between them. Germline V gene data show CDR1 as SQVTM and CDR2 as ANQGSEA. The CDR3 has 12 amino acids. The CDR3, as DNA: TGCAGCGGAACAAGGGGTGCAGGTGAAGCTTTCTTT. Amino acids: CSGTRGAGEAFF.

In its sample, this clonotype was seen many times. The chain carries TRBV27 and TRBJ1-6; D is uncertain. Trimming took 2 bases from V and 8 from J, leaving 7 bases between them. This CDR3 comprises 13 residues. Germline CDR1 MNHEY, CDR2 SMNVEV (reference sequence). The CDR3 coding sequence is TGTGCCAGCAGTTTAAGGCTGGATTCACCCCTCCACTTT. Protein: CASSLRLDSPLHF.

This clonotype was picked up many times. The chain couples TRBV5-1 to TRBJ1-1; TRBD1 might be the D (5 bases). Germline V gene data show CDR1 as SGHRS and CDR2 as YFSETQ. V was clipped by 4 bases and J by 4 bases, with 17 bases between them. CDR3 size: 15 residues. In DNA form, the CDR3 reads TGCGCCAGCAGCCCCAACGTAAGGGGTGGCACTGAAGCTTTCTTT. This sequence encodes CASSPNVRGGTEAFF.